This T cell receptor beta chain emerged from a study of T cells in Graves' hyperthyroidism and ophthalmopathy. Regarding the study as a whole: In the blood, most expanded thyroid clonotypes above 0.001 appeared as well. The model forecast ophthalmopathy, anticipating it by a median approximately 6.1 months before onset.

Duration under 3 months, a NOSPECS grade of at least 4, and a Clinical Activity Score of at least 3 characterized the ophthalmopathy patients. It was over 9.5 ml of fresh peripheral blood that supplied the PBMCs. The CDR3 is made up of 16 amino acids. Trimming cost V 0 bases and J 7 bases; bases outside gene matches: 10. Germline assignment: CDR1 MGHRA and CDR2 YSYEKL. This clonotype was seen many times. Its antigen is currently unknown. Researchers took RNA transcripts and amplified the TCR beta CDR3 regions from them. HTBI primers were the set used in a first-round RT-PCR of the TCR CDR3. TCRdb re-called the multiplex PCR reads with MiXCR, one entry per CDR3 protein. Among over 450,000 distinct CDR3 sequences listed, 17% were seen once.

Sequencing was performed on blood. V is TRBV4-1 and J is TRBJ1-1, with 8 nucleotides matching TRBD1. The sequence derives from a woman younger than 35 with Graves' ophthalmopathy. CDR3: CASSQDGLPGGDEAFF. The CDR3 nucleotides read TGCGCCAGCAGCCAAGATGGGTTGCCAGGGGGCGATGAAGCTTTCTTT.